This T cell receptor (beta chain) was recovered during a study of CD8 T cells in ankylosing spondylitis (TCRdb year 2017). Regarding the research as a whole: The study set out to find disease-linked TCR variants by profiling T cell receptor beta repertoires in ankylosing spondylitis patients and healthy donors. The full study cohort comprised about 24 ankylosing spondylitis patients and some 110 healthy donors. Samples of peripheral blood were taken, and for ankylosing spondylitis patients, synovial fluid was collected as well.

This clonotype has more than one count but fewer than ten. The clone's antigen remains unknown. Base qualities were left out, and no much larger clone turns up one base away. Sequenced on an Illumina HiSeq 2500. Quantitative 5'-RACE with molecular barcodes was the method used to prepare the TCR beta libraries. The source study handled its data this way. A new computational method based on a probabilistic model of VDJ rearrangement was used to identify disease-linked TCR variants. The public sequencing data were trimmed at Q25 with fastp and processed into clonotypes with MiXCR by TCRdb, which kept only in-frame beta chains. All rows with the same CDR3 protein become a single entry with the most common DNA and genes. Clone size and V and J calls follow TCRdb, not the original study. The sample table records approximately 210,000 distinct CDR3 sequences; 13% of these occur just once. Of the sample, approximately 15% falls within the top ten clones.

General findings and caveats noted by the study authors: Some of the motif variants had been reported before in the synovial fluid and blood of reactive arthritis patients, a finding that suggests common disease-initiation mechanisms. The disease-linked clones were reported to be significantly enriched in matched synovial fluid samples from ankylosing spondylitis patients. A TCR beta motif of 7 or 8 highly homologous amino acid variants appeared characteristic of blood from ankylosing spondylitis patients. In peripheral blood, the disease-linked clones were found at relatively low frequencies and had a CD8+ phenotype.

V loses 0 bases, J loses 6 bases, and the germline ends lie 12 bases apart. The CDR3, from cysteine to phenylalanine, totals 14 residues. The retained sequence is limited to the CDR3, 42 bases, with the frame set at the first base. Taken from the germline V gene (reference sequence), the CDR1 and CDR2 loops are DFQATT and SNEGSKA. The sequenced sample was blood, either unsorted or a sorted T cell fraction (not recorded which). This clonotype originated in a male donor with ankylosing spondylitis or in good health (not recorded which). In this chain, TRBV20-1 is recombined with TRBJ2-1; perhaps TRBD2 is the D gene, with 7 bases matching. The CDR3 protein sequence reads: CSARDVGGRNEQFF. The bases are TGCAGTGCTAGAGATGTCGGGGGGCGCAATGAGCAGTTCTTC.